The 27 T cell receptor beta chains below come from one sample, sequenced in a study of control samples from healthy donors and cancer patients. The table came from immunoSEQ multiplex PCR; TCRdb's copy has only in-frame clones and leaves some out. Here the sample spans 250,000 to 300,000 clones, about four fifths being singletons. The specimen was PBMCs. These receptors originate from a woman aged 60-75 years with lung cancer.

V and J are TRBV18 and TRBJ1-2; D possibly corresponds to TRBD1 (5 bases). Looked up from germline, CDR1 is KGHSH and CDR2 is LQKENI. The CDR3 totals 16 residues. V was clipped by 1 base and J by 0 bases, with 12 bases between them. The CDR3: CASSPQTGPSNYGYTF. The CDR3 DNA is TGTGCCAGCTCACCACAAACGGGGCCTTCTAACTATGGCTACACCTTC.

The chain carries TRBV5-1 and TRBJ2-7; D may be TRBD2 (5 bases). The CDR3 is 13 residues long. Germline V gives CDR1 SGHRS, CDR2 YFSETQ. Trimming removed 4 bases from V and 3 bases from J, with 11 bases in between. The CDR3 reads CASSLNGVYEQYF. DNA for the CDR3: TGCGCCAGCAGCCTCAACGGGGTCTACGAGCAGTACTTC.

The chain uses TRBV5-4 and TRBJ2-2; tentatively, D is TRBD1 (5 bases). The V end was cut by 4 bases, the J end by 6 bases, with 13 bases between. The CDR3 consists of 14 residues. Germline lookup yields CDR1 SGHNT and CDR2 YYREEE (reference sequence). CDR3 sequence reads: CASSLKDKAGELFF. The CDR3 DNA sequence: TGTGCCAGCAGCCTAAAGGACAAGGCCGGGGAGCTGTTTTTT.

This chain uses TRBV10-2 with TRBJ1-6, with TRBD1 identical over 8 bases. CDR3 length: 15 amino acids. The trim removed 7 bases at V and 4 bases at J, leaving 6 bases unmatched. Germline values: CDR1 WSHSY, CDR2 SAAADI. The CDR3 sequence: CASNKGQEYNSPLHF. The CDR3 DNA reads as TGCGCCAGCAACAAGGGACAGGAGTATAATTCACCCCTCCACTTT.

The V gene is TRBV6-6, the J gene TRBJ2-2; 8 bases fit TRBD2. The V gene's germline CDR1 is MNHNY and CDR2 SVGAGI (reference sequence). V was clipped by 5 bases and J by 3 bases; unmatched bases: 8. The CDR3 covers 16 residues. The CDR3 nucleotides read TGTGCCAGCAGTCCATATAGCGGGACCGACACCGGGGAGCTGTTTTTT. Its translation: CASSPYSGTDTGELFF.

This rearrangement joins TRBV7-6 to TRBJ2-7, with D possibly TRBD2 on 7 matching bases. This CDR3 has 15 residues. Between the trimmed V and J ends, which lost 5 bases and 6 bases, there was a span of 20 bases. The germline gives CDR1 SGHVS, CDR2 FNYEAQ. This CDR3 is CASSPQAGAPSEQYF. CDR3 coding DNA: TGTGCCAGCAGCCCCCAGGCGGGGGCACCCTCCGAGCAGTACTTC.

This sequence joins TRBV5-4 and TRBJ1-4; TRBD1 aligns across 10 bases. CDR1 is SGHNT, CDR2 YYREEE, per germline (reference sequence). The CDR3 spans 17 residues. The junction had 10 bases not matched to a gene; V was cut back by 4 bases and J by 4 bases. CDR3 protein: CASSRTGTGVFNEKLFF. The CDR3 DNA follows: TGTGCCAGCAGCCGAACCGGGACAGGGGTTTTTAATGAAAAACTGTTTTTT.

V gene TRBV7-9 combines with J gene TRBJ1-2; TRBD1 matches 7 bases. V was clipped by 3 bases and J by 2 bases; unmatched bases: 6. There are 15 residues in the CDR3. Germline V CDR1 and CDR2: SEHNR, FQNEAQ (reference sequence). The CDR3 spells CASSLEATGNYGYTF. DNA for the CDR3: TGTGCCAGCAGCTTGGAGGCGACAGGGAACTATGGCTACACCTTC.

The chain uses TRBV29-1 and TRBJ2-5; D is unclear. Germline V gives CDR1 SQVTM, CDR2 ANQGSEA. Deletions cut 3 bases from V and 7 bases from J, with 12 bases between. The CDR3 is made up of 12 amino acids. The CDR3 DNA reads as TGCAGCGTTGACACGGGCGTGGGGACCCAGTACTTC. As protein: CSVDTGVGTQYF.

The rearrangement joins TRBV3-1 (or the pseudogene TRBV3-2) to TRBJ1-3; a possible D gene is TRBD1 (5 bases). V lost 0 bases, J lost 2 bases, and 8 bases lay in between. The CDR3 is 15 residues long. Germline assignment: CDR1 LGHDT and CDR2 YNNKEL (reference sequence). The CDR3 DNA follows: TGTGCCAGCAGCCAAGATGTCAGGGCTGGAAACACCATATATTTT. Translating it yields CASSQDVRAGNTIYF.

This chain connects TRBV5-4 to TRBJ2-7, with D unresolved. Germline loops: CDR1 SGHNT, CDR2 YYREEE (reference sequence). V was cut by 0 bases and J by 4 bases, with 8 bases left in between. CDR3 size: 13 residues. CDR3 sequence reads: CASSLGAEYEQYF. As DNA, the CDR3 is TGTGCCAGCAGCTTGGGGGCAGAATACGAGCAGTACTTC.

The sample holds one count of this clone. The chain employs TRBV7-2 and TRBJ2-3, with a tentative D call TRBD2 (6 bases). Trimming left V 5 bases short and J 9 bases short, with 18 bases between. Germline values: CDR1 SGHTA, CDR2 FQGNSA. The CDR3 covers 14 residues. Here the CDR3 DNA reads TGTGCCAGCAGCCCGATACTAGGGGCGGGGACGCAGTATTTT. Translating it yields CASSPILGAGTQYF.

This chain links TRBV7-9 with TRBJ1-2, with a tentative D call TRBD1 (6 bases). The CDR3 has 12 amino acids. V lost 10 bases, J lost 3 bases, and 12 bases lay in between. Per germline, CDR1 SEHNR and CDR2 FQNEAQ (reference sequence). CDR3 DNA: TGTGCCACCGCCAGGGGCGACTATGGCTACACCTTC. Protein sequence: CATARGDYGYTF.

The rearrangement links TRBV4-1 to TRBJ1-4; D call uncertain. Trimming removed 4 bases at V and 2 bases at J, with 14 bases between. The CDR3 spans 16 residues. Germline CDR1 is MGHRA and CDR2 is YSYEKL. The CDR3 spells CASSRVGLATNEKLFF. CDR3 bases: TGCGCCAGCAGCCGAGTTGGGTTAGCGACTAATGAAAAACTGTTTTTT.

For the CDR3, the DNA is TGTGCCAGCAGCCTCTACGCCGCAGGGCCCAACACTGAAGCTTTCTTT. Amino acid sequence: CASSLYAAGPNTEAFF. The rearrangement joins TRBV7-2 to TRBJ1-1, with a tentative D call TRBD1 (5 bases). V lost 5 bases, J lost 2 bases, and 18 bases lay in between. The CDR3 covers 16 residues. Germline V gives CDR1 SGHTA, CDR2 FQGNSA. Combining the CDR3 with reference TRBV7-2 and TRBJ1-1 gives the whole variable domain GAGVSQSPSNKVTEKGKDVELRCDPISGHTALYWYRQSLGQGLEFLIYFQGNSAPDKSGLPSDRFSAERTGGSVSTLTIQRTQQEDSAVYLCASSLYAAGPNTEAFFGQGTRLTVV.

The chain carries TRBV5-1 and TRBJ1-2, with D perhaps matching TRBD1 (5 bases). Germline lookup yields CDR1 SGHRS and CDR2 YFSETQ. This CDR3 has 15 residues. V lost 4 bases, J lost 8 bases, and 21 bases lay in between. CDR3 nucleotide sequence: TGCGCCAGCAGCCCTGGGGGAGGGGACGTCTACGGCTACACCTTC. Residues: CASSPGGGDVYGYTF.

This clone was seen once. The chain links TRBV28 to TRBJ2-1, with 7 positions matching TRBD2. After removal of 0 bases from V and 5 bases from J, the junction contained 4 bases not matched to a gene. Per germline, CDR1 MDHEN and CDR2 SYDVKM. The CDR3 consists of 15 residues. The CDR3 protein is CASSLWGGNDNEQFF. The CDR3 DNA sequence: TGTGCCAGCAGTTTATGGGGGGGGAACGACAATGAGCAGTTCTTC.

The gene calls are TRBV6-5 and TRBJ2-3; weak D call: TRBD1 (6 bases). V was pared by 5 bases and J by 1 base, with 7 bases between. CDR1 is MNHEY and CDR2 is SVGAGI in the germline V gene. The CDR3 contains 13 residues. The CDR3 sequence is CASSRTGTDTQYF. The DNA of the CDR3 is TGTGCCAGCAGTAGGACAGGCACAGATACGCAGTATTTT.

The sample holds one count of this clone. This chain connects TRBV7-3 to TRBJ2-6, with 9 positions matching TRBD1. CDR3 length equals 16 residues. Germline CDR1 and CDR2: SGHTA and FQGTGA. Losses at the gene ends were 4 bases for V and 0 bases for J; bases not matched to a gene: 1. The DNA of the CDR3 is TGTGCCAGCAGCTGGGACAGGGCCTCTGGGGCCAACGTCCTGACTTTC. Translated, it gives CASSWDRASGANVLTF.

This rearrangement joins TRBV6-5 to TRBJ1-4; D might be TRBD1 (6 bases). CDR3 length: 15 residues. V lost 5 bases and J lost 3, with 13 bases in between. Per the germline V gene, CDR1 is MNHEY and CDR2 is SVGAGI. CDR3 bases: TGTGCCAGCAGTAAAACAGGGAGCGCTAATGAAAAACTGTTTTTT. Translation: CASSKTGSANEKLFF.

The rearrangement joins TRBV28 to TRBJ1-2; D might be TRBD1 (5 bases). Germline V CDR1 and CDR2: MDHEN, SYDVKM. Trimming left V 5 bases short and J 4 bases short, with 20 bases between. CDR3 size: 16 residues. CDR3 loop: CASSPPFGGTSYGYTF. The CDR3, as DNA: TGTGCCAGCAGTCCCCCCTTTGGAGGGACCTCCTATGGCTACACCTTC.

This chain joins TRBV9 and TRBJ2-7; D is unclear. CDR1 and CDR2 (germline): SGDLS, YYNGEE. The CDR3 length is 12 residues. The germline V and J ends were trimmed by 5 bases and 5 bases, with 11 bases remaining between them. CDR3: CASSAFGDEQYF. In DNA, the CDR3 is TGTGCCAGCAGTGCCTTTGGAGACGAGCAGTACTTC.

This sequence joins TRBV14 and TRBJ2-7; TRBD1 matches 9 bases. V gave up 3 bases and J gave up 0 bases; unmatched junction bases: 9. Germline lookup yields CDR1 SGHDN and CDR2 FVKESK. The CDR3 runs to 17 residues. In DNA form, the CDR3 reads TGTGCCAGCAGCCACTTGTGGGGACAGGGCTCCTCCTACGAGCAGTACTTC. It is translated as CASSHLWGQGSSYEQYF.

The rearrangement links TRBV12-3 or TRBV12-4 to TRBJ1-1; D not certain. CDR3 size: 12 residues. Trimming pared 4 bases from V and 7 bases from J, leaving 10 bases between. The DNA for the CDR3 is TGTGCCAGCAGTTATACACAACTTGAAGCTTTCTTT. This translates into CASSYTQLEAFF.

The CDR3 DNA reads as TGCGCCAGCAGTGACCCGGGACAATCGCGCTACAATGAGCAGTTCTTC. It codes for CASSDPGQSRYNEQFF. The J gene is TRBJ2-1, the V gene TRBV10-1, with D possibly TRBD1 on 6 matching bases. Trimming stripped 3 bases from V and 3 bases from J, with 15 bases between. This CDR3 spans 16 amino acids. Germline-derived CDR1 and CDR2 are WNHNN and SYGVQD (reference sequence).

The genes are TRBV7-9 and TRBJ2-1, with 8 bases lining up with TRBD1. The CDR3 covers 15 residues. V trimming: 5 bases; J trimming: 3 bases; junction bases outside the gene matches: 6. Germline-derived CDR1 and CDR2 are SEHNR and FQNEAQ (reference sequence). CDR3 protein: CASSHPGQVYNEQFF. The CDR3, as DNA: TGTGCCAGCAGCCACCCGGGACAGGTCTACAATGAGCAGTTCTTC.

The chain uses TRBV4-2 and TRBJ2-3, with TRBD2 matching 8 bases. Germline CDR1 is LGHNA and CDR2 is YNFKEQ. CDR3 length: 16 amino acids. V lost 4 bases, J lost 4 bases, and 10 bases stayed unmatched. CDR3 bases: TGTGCCAGCAGCCCCCGGGGGGGGGTTGTTGCAGATACGCAGTATTTT. Protein: CASSPRGGVVADTQYF.